These 15 T cell receptor beta chains came from one sample sequenced in a study of cytomegalovirus exposure and HLA in healthy donors. PCR employed 60 Vbeta and 13 Jbeta primers. Only in-frame clones appear in the TCRdb table, and some are missing; sequencing was by immunoSEQ multiplex PCR. The sample records about 130,000 clones, around 70% being singletons. The sequenced sample consisted of PBMCs. Receptors were obtained from a man in his thirties or forties in good health and CMV-seronegative.

The chain joins TRBV19 to TRBJ2-2, with TRBD1 identical over 7 bases. Germline trimming cut 1 base from V and 4 bases from J; bases unmatched to any gene: 3. The CDR3 covers 15 residues. Germline loops: CDR1 LNHDA, CDR2 SQIVND (reference sequence). The CDR3 DNA is TGTGCCAGTAGTATAGGGGCAGGGGGCACCGGGGAGCTGTTTTTT. It translates to CASSIGAGGTGELFF.

This clone is a singleton in its sample. This sequence joins TRBV29-1 and TRBJ2-7; D not resolved. The CDR3 sequence is 11 residues long. The ends were cut back, 2 bases at V and 4 bases at J, with 6 bases in the middle. Germline CDR1 is SQVTM and CDR2 is ANQGSEA. The chain's CDR3 is CSVENLYEQYF. The CDR3 coding sequence is TGCAGCGTTGAAAATCTGTACGAGCAGTACTTC.

V is TRBV7-2 and J is TRBJ1-2; TRBD1 matches 9 bases. Germline-derived CDR1 and CDR2 are SGHTA and FQGNSA. The CDR3 has 14 amino acids. V shed 3 bases, J shed 6 bases, and the junction held 5 bases outside the gene matches. Here the CDR3 reads CASSFPGQGHGYTF. CDR3 in DNA: TGTGCCAGCAGCTTCCCGGGACAGGGACATGGCTACACCTTC. Full variable domain (missing parts from reference TRBV7-2 and TRBJ1-2): GAGVSQSPSNKVTEKGKDVELRCDPISGHTALYWYRQSLGQGLEFLIYFQGNSAPDKSGLPSDRFSAERTGGSVSTLTIQRTQQEDSAVYLCASSFPGQGHGYTFGSGTRLTVV.

J is TRBJ2-2 and V is TRBV7-2; tentatively, D is TRBD2 (5 bases). V was trimmed by 5 bases and J by 8 bases, leaving 21 bases between them. The CDR3 is 16 residues long. Germline V gene lookup returns CDR1 SGHTA and CDR2 FQGNSA. CDR3 region: CASSRTKTILGGELFF. The CDR3 DNA is TGTGCCAGCAGCCGGACGAAGACTATCCTCGGTGGGGAGCTGTTTTTT.

V is TRBV7-9 and J is TRBJ1-1; the D gene is possibly TRBD1 (6 bases). Germline CDR1 is SEHNR and CDR2 is FQNEAQ (reference sequence). V was clipped by 2 bases and J by 0 bases, with 10 bases between them. The CDR3 loop spans 15 amino acids. This CDR3 is CASSLKNRVNTEAFF. Written as DNA, the CDR3 is TGTGCCAGCAGCTTAAAGAACAGGGTGAACACTGAAGCTTTCTTT.

CDR3 sequence (DNA): TGTGCCAGCAGCCTCCGAGTTTTTAACACTGAAGCTTTCTTT. Translated: CASSLRVFNTEAFF. The chain has TRBV7-8 and TRBJ1-1; no clear D. Trimming shortened V by 5 bases and J by 2 bases, and 12 bases separated the two germline ends. Germline lookup yields CDR1 SGHVS and CDR2 FQNEAQ. This CDR3 has 14 amino acids.

The chain is built from TRBV27 and TRBJ2-7; the match to TRBD2 covers 11 bases. CDR1 and CDR2 (germline): MNHEY, SMNVEV (reference sequence). V shed 2 bases, J shed 1 base, and the junction held 13 bases outside the gene matches. This CDR3 has 19 amino acids. CDR3 nucleotides: TGTGCCAGCAGTTTACGCTCTAGCGGGGGGCCTAATCCATCCTACGAGCAGTACTTC. Residues: CASSLRSSGGPNPSYEQYF.

V gene TRBV19 combines with J gene TRBJ2-1; 10 nucleotides line up with TRBD2. This CDR3 is built from 15 residues. The V gene's germline CDR1 is LNHDA and CDR2 SQIVND (reference sequence). Germline trimming cut 5 bases from V and 4 bases from J; bases unmatched to any gene: 5. CDR3 amino acids: CASSSSGGAYNEQFF. CDR3 in DNA: TGTGCCAGTAGTTCAAGCGGGGGGGCTTACAATGAGCAGTTCTTC.

The chain recombines TRBV2 with TRBJ2-7, with 9 bases that match TRBD1. The CDR3 runs to 17 residues. Germline lookup yields CDR1 SNHLY and CDR2 FYNNEI. V shed 4 bases and J 0 bases; nucleotides not matched to a gene: 10. The CDR3 DNA is TGTGCCAGCAGTGGACAGGGGGGCAAATCGAGCTCCTACGAGCAGTACTTC. Its translation is CASSGQGGKSSSYEQYF. Variable domain in full (rest from reference TRBV2 and TRBJ2-7): EPEVTQTPSHQVTQMGQEVILRCVPISNHLYFYWYRQILGQKVEFLVSFYNNEISEKSEIFDDQFSVERPDGSNFTLKIRSTKLEDSAMYFCASSGQGGKSSSYEQYFGPGTRLTVT.

V is TRBV2 and J is TRBJ1-5; D ambiguous. V was trimmed by 6 bases and J by 2 bases, leaving 5 bases between them. Germline CDR1 SNHLY, CDR2 FYNNEI. The CDR3 consists of 12 residues. CDR3 bases: TGTGCCAGCAGGGAGGGCAATCAGCCCCAGCATTTT. It yields the protein CASREGNQPQHF.

This chain uses TRBV7-9 with TRBJ2-2; TRBD1 is a possible D gene (6 bases). CDR3 size: 14 residues. Germline loops: CDR1 SEHNR, CDR2 FQNEAQ (reference sequence). The germline V and J ends were trimmed by 6 bases and 6 bases, with 14 bases remaining between them. The CDR3 bases are TGTGCCAGCAGACCAGGGGCCCGATCCGGGGAGCTGTTTTTT. Translated, it gives CASRPGARSGELFF.

The chain employs TRBV6-5 and TRBJ1-2; TRBD1 matches at 7 bases. The V and J ends lost 1 base and 4 bases, in that order; junction bases with no gene match: 6. Germline-derived CDR1 and CDR2 are MNHEY and SVGAGI. This CDR3 region has 15 residues. The CDR3, as DNA: TGTGCCAGCAGTTACTTGGGACAGACCTTCTATGGCTACACCTTC. Protein: CASSYLGQTFYGYTF.

This rearrangement joins TRBV7-2 to TRBJ2-7, with 7 bases aligning to TRBD1. Germline V CDR1 and CDR2: SGHTA, FQGNSA. Losses at the gene ends were 0 bases for V and 3 bases for J; bases not matched to a gene: 2. The CDR3 runs 14 residues. Here the CDR3 reads CASSLAGQIYEQYF. CDR3 nucleotides: TGTGCCAGCAGCTTAGCGGGACAGATCTACGAGCAGTACTTC.

CDR3 sequence reads: CASSQQINYGYTF. As DNA, the CDR3 is TGCGCCAGCAGCCAACAGATTAACTATGGCTACACCTTC. The chain uses TRBV4-3 and TRBJ1-2; the D is unclear. Germline CDR1 and CDR2: LGHNA and YSLEER. The CDR3 sequence is 13 residues long. Trimming pared 2 bases from V and 1 base from J, leaving 5 bases between.

The chain links TRBV6-5 to TRBJ2-1; D is ambiguous. The V gene's germline CDR1 is MNHEY and CDR2 SVGAGI. V lost 0 bases and J lost 10, with 16 bases in between. The CDR3 consists of 15 residues. CDR3 sequence reads: CASSYSQSPINEQFF. CDR3 coding DNA: TGTGCCAGCAGTTACTCGCAAAGCCCTATAAACGAGCAGTTCTTC.